The 18 T cell receptor beta chains below were found in one sample sequenced in a study of CXCR3-negative and CXCR3-positive naive CD8 T cells. The libraries of TRB cDNA were prepared using 5' RACE with UMI labels. TCRdb reprocessed the 5' RACE reads, keeping one entry per CDR3 protein, no DNA. This sample's clone table lists tens of thousands of distinct CDR3 sequences. Sequenced: naive CXCR3- CD8+ T cells from blood. Stated subset: CD45RO-CCR7+CD27+CD95- naive CD8+ T cells lacking CXCR3 (TNR3-). The source is a human donor in good health. Some clones in this sample may be carry-over from other donors' samples.

The chain couples TRBV23-1 to TRBJ2-1. TRBV23-1 is marked as an open reading frame, function uncertain. The CDR3 is 18 amino acids. This CDR3 reads CASSQSICRDRAYNEQFF.

The genes are TRBV5-1 and TRBJ2-2; there is no DNA to check the TCRdb D call of TRBD2. Germline V gives CDR1 SGHRS, CDR2 YFSETQ. This CDR3 is 14 amino acids long. This CDR3 is CASSPGEATGELFF.

This chain joins TRBV12-5 and TRBJ2-3; absent DNA, TCRdb's TRBD1 call cannot be checked. The CDR3 covers 15 residues. The germline V gene encodes CDR1 LGHNT and CDR2 FRNRAP. The chain's CDR3 is CASGLVGAFTDTQYF. Looking up the rest from reference TRBV12-5 and TRBJ2-3 gives the full variable domain: DARVTQTPRHKVTEMGQEVTMRCQPILGHNTVFWYRQTMMQGLELLAYFRNRAPLDDSGMPKDRFSAEMPDATLATLKIQPSEPRDSAVYFCASGLVGAFTDTQYFGPGTRLTVL.

The chain recombines TRBV28 with TRBJ2-1; TCRdb reports TRBD2, a call that lacks DNA to check it against. The CDR3 sequence is 16 residues long. From germline, CDR1 is MDHEN and CDR2 SYDVKM. The chain's CDR3 is CASSTLRTSGPRGQFF.

The chain combines TRBV5-1 with TRBJ2-2. This CDR3 spans 13 amino acids. The germline CDR1 and CDR2 sequences are SGHRS and YFSETQ. The CDR3 reads CASSLEVGGELFF.

The rearrangement links TRBV28 to TRBJ2-1. Germline V CDR1 and CDR2: MDHEN, SYDVKM. This CDR3 contains 15 residues. CDR3 residues: CASSLSASSYNEQFF.

The chain is built from TRBV14 and TRBJ2-1. From germline, CDR1 is SGHDN and CDR2 FVKESK. The CDR3 runs to 12 residues. The CDR3 here is CASSQIYNEQFF.

The chain combines TRBV10-2 with TRBJ2-1; the TCRdb D gene call, TRBD1, has no DNA to confirm it. The CDR3 totals 20 residues. Germline V gene sequence: CDR1 WSHSY, CDR2 SAAADI. CDR3 sequence: CASSGPITTTLGGPYNEQFF.

The chain couples TRBV29-1 to TRBJ2-5. Germline V gene lookup returns CDR1 SQVTM and CDR2 ANQGSEA. CDR3 length: 12 residues. CDR3: CSVDSLSETQYF.

J is TRBJ1-2 and V is TRBV6-5. Germline CDR1 reads MNHEY; CDR2 reads SVGAGI. CDR3 length equals 13 residues. This chain's CDR3 is CASSSQSGYGYTF.

CDR3 sequence reads: CASSQEGREAETQYF. The gene calls are TRBV4-1 and TRBJ2-5; TCRdb's D call of TRBD2 is untestable without DNA. The CDR3 spans 15 residues. The germline CDR1 and CDR2 sequences are MGHRA and YSYEKL.

J is TRBJ2-1 and V is TRBV29-1; TCRdb outputs TRBD2, but without DNA this stays unchecked. Germline CDR1 is SQVTM and CDR2 is ANQGSEA. This CDR3 spans 13 amino acids. The CDR3 here is CSVVLASYNEQFF.

J is TRBJ2-7 and V is TRBV20-1; TCRdb returns TRBD2, unconfirmable since there is no DNA. Germline CDR1 is DFQATT and CDR2 is SNEGSKA (reference sequence). CDR3 size: 16 residues. The CDR3 spells CSARPFSGRNLYEQYF.

The gene calls are TRBV20-1 and TRBJ2-7. Germline V gene lookup returns CDR1 DFQATT and CDR2 SNEGSKA (reference sequence). CDR3 size: 11 residues. The CDR3 sequence: CSARDQYEQYF.

The V and J genes are TRBV5-1 and TRBJ2-7; TCRdb's D gene call, TRBD1, goes unchecked for lack of DNA. CDR1 and CDR2 (germline): SGHRS, YFSETQ. CDR3 size: 14 residues. The CDR3 region is CASQTGGTLREQYF.

The V gene is TRBV15, the J gene TRBJ2-3; TCRdb returns TRBD2, unconfirmable since there is no DNA. This CDR3 comprises 17 residues. Germline V gene sequence: CDR1 LNHNV, CDR2 YYDKDF (reference sequence). This CDR3 reads CATSRVRGLTGTDTQYF. The full variable domain, its missing parts supplied by reference TRBV15 and TRBJ2-3, is DAMVIQNPRYQVTQFGKPVTLSCSQTLNHNVMYWYQQKSSQAPKLLFHYYDKDFNNEADTPDNFQSRRPNTSFCFLDIRSPGLGDTAMYLCATSRVRGLTGTDTQYFGPGTRLTVL.

The chain joins TRBV27 to TRBJ2-7. The CDR3 is made up of 14 amino acids. Germline V gene lookup returns CDR1 MNHEY and CDR2 SMNVEV (reference sequence). The CDR3 loop reads CASSTSGPRYEQYF.

The chain has TRBV5-1 and TRBJ2-7; absent DNA, TCRdb's TRBD1 call cannot be checked. The CDR3 runs 13 residues. Per germline, CDR1 SGHRS and CDR2 YFSETQ. This CDR3 is CASSLGQGREQYF.